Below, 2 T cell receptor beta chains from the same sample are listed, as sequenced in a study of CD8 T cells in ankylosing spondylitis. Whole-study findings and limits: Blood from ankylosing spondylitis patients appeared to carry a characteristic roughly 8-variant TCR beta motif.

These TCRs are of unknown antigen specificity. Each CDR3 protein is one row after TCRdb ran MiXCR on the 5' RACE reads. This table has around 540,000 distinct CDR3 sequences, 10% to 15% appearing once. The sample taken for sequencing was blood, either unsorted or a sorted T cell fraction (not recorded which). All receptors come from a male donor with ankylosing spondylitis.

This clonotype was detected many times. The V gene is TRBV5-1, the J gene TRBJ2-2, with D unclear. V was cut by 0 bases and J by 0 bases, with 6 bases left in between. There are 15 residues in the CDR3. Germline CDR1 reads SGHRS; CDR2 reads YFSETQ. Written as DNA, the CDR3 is TGCGCCAGCAGCTTGGCCTGGGCGAACACCGGGGAGCTGTTTTTT. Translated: CASSLAWANTGELFF.

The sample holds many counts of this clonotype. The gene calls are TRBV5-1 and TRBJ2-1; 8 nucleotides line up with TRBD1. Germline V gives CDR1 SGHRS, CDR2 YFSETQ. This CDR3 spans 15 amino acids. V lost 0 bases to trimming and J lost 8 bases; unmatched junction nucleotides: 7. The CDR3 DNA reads TGCGCCAGCAGCTTGGCGGGGACAGGTGGCGATGAGCAGTTCTTC. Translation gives CASSLAGTGGDEQFF.